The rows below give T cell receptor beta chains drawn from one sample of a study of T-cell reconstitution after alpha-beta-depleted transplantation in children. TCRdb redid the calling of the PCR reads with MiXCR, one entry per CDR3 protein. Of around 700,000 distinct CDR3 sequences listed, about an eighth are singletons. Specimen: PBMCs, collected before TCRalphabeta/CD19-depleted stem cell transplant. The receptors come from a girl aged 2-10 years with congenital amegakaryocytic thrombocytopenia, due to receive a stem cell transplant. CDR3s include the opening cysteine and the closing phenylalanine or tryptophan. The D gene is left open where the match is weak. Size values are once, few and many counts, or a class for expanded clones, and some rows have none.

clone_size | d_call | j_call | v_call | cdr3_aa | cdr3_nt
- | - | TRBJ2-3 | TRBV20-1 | CSARTGVDTDTQYF | TGCAGTGCTAGAACGGGCGTCGACACAGATACGCAGTATTTT
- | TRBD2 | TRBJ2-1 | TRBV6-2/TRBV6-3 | CASSSERERGQFF | TGTGCCAGCAGTTCGGAGCGGGAAAGGGGGCAGTTCTTC
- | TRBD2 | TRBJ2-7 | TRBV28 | CASTPQREFYEQYF | TGTGCCAGCACCCCCCAGCGGGAGTTCTACGAGCAGTACTTC
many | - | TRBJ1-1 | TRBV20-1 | CSASPARYEAFF | TGCAGTGCTAGTCCGGCGAGGTATGAAGCTTTCTTT
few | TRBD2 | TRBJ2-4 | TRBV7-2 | CASSSSVGTRGIQYF | TGTGCCAGCAGCTCTAGTGTCGGGACTAGAGGGATTCAGTACTTC
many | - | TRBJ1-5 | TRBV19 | CASMGMGNQPQHF | TGTGCCAGTATGGGGATGGGCAATCAGCCCCAGCATTTT
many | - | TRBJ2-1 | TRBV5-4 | CASIPPGRRGDEQFF | TGTGCCAGCATACCCCCCGGGAGACGAGGAGATGAGCAGTTCTTC
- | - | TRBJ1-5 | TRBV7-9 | CASSLSNSNQPQHF | TGTGCCAGCAGCTTATCAAATAGCAATCAGCCCCAGCATTTT
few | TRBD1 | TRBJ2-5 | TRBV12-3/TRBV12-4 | CASSLFGTVGTQYF | TGTGCCAGCAGTTTATTTGGGACAGTCGGTACCCAGTACTTC
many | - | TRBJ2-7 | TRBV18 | CASSPKVRHLPYEQYF | TGTGCCAGCTCACCTAAGGTCCGACACCTACCCTACGAGCAGTACTTC
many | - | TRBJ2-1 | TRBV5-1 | CASSWGLGLQGGDEQFF | TGCGCCAGCAGCTGGGGTCTTGGACTCCAGGGTGGCGATGAGCAGTTCTTC
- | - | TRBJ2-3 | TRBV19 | CATEATDTQYF | TGTGCAACGGAGGCCACAGATACGCAGTATTTT
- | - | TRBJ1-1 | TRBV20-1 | CSARRDGNTEAFF | TGCAGTGCTAGACGAGACGGAAACACTGAAGCTTTCTTT
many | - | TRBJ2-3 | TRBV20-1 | CSAGTPLAMSTDTQYF | TGCAGTGCTGGCACCCCCCTAGCGATGAGCACAGATACGCAGTATTTT
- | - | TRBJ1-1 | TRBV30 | CAWSPPARRNTEAFF | TGTGCCTGGAGTCCCCCCGCGAGGCGGAACACTGAAGCTTTCTTT
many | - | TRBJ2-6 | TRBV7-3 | CASSLISSGANVLTF | TGTGCCAGCAGCTTAATCTCCTCTGGGGCCAACGTCCTGACTTTC
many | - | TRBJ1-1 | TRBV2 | CASSVGRTEAFF | TGTGCCAGCAGCGTGGGCCGGACTGAAGCTTTCTTT
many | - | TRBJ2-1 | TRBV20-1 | CSAATGGAYNEQFF | TGCAGTGCGGCCACGGGCGGGGCTTACAATGAGCAGTTCTTC
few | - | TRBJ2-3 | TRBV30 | CAWSDRITDTQYF | TGTGCCTGGAGTGACAGAATCACAGATACGCAGTATTTT
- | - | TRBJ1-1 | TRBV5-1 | CASSLRSTGYGNTEAFF | TGCGCCAGCAGCCTACGTTCAACAGGGTATGGGAACACTGAAGCTTTCTTT
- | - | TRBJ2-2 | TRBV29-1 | CSVGQPQAGELFF | TGCAGCGTTGGACAGCCACAGGCCGGGGAGCTGTTTTTT
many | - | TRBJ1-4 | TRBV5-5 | CASSTGPGLIGEKLFF | TGTGCCAGCAGTACGGGACCGGGACTTATCGGGGAAAAACTGTTTTTT
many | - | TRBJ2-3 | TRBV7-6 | CASSLVGGTTDTQYF | TGTGCCAGCAGCTTAGTCGGCGGGACTACAGATACGCAGTATTTT
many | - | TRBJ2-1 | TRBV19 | CASSKGGPPDNEQFF | TGTGCCAGTAGTAAGGGAGGCCCTCCTGACAATGAGCAGTTCTTC
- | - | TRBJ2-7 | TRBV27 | CASSSAGNHYEQYF | TGTGCCAGCAGTTCGGCCGGGAACCACTACGAGCAGTACTTC
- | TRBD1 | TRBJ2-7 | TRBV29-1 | CSVNQEGQGSYEQYF | TGCAGCGTTAATCAGGAGGGACAGGGGTCCTACGAGCAGTACTTC
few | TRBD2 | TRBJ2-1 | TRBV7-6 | CASSLDGTSAGSEQFF | TGTGCCAGCAGCTTAGACGGGACTAGCGCTGGCTCGGAGCAGTTCTTC
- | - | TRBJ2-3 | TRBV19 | CASSARLVPDTQYF | TGTGCCAGTAGTGCGAGACTCGTACCAGATACGCAGTATTTT
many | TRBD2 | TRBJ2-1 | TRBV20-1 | CSARDRTSGTIDEQFF | TGCAGTGCTAGAGATCGGACTAGCGGGACGATAGATGAGCAGTTCTTC
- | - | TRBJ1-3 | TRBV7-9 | CASSSTDSGNTIYF | TGTGCCAGCAGCTCGACGGACTCTGGAAACACCATATATTTT
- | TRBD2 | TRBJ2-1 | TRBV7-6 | CASSLAPSGMGEQFF | TGTGCCAGCAGCTTAGCCCCTAGCGGGATGGGCGAGCAGTTCTTC
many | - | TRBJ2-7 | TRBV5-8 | CASSQTVATYEQYF | TGTGCCAGCAGCCAAACCGTTGCGACTTACGAGCAGTACTTC
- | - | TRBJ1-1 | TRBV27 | CASRGQYGLMNTEAFF | TGTGCCAGCAGAGGCCAGTACGGCTTAATGAACACTGAAGCTTTCTTT